These 16 T cell receptor beta chains were all obtained from the same sample, sequenced in a study of T-cell memory formation after mild COVID-19. TCRdb independently ran MiXCR on the 5' RACE reads; one entry per CDR3 protein. Of about 210,000 distinct CDR3 sequences listed, about 27% are singletons. Input material: PBMCs or a T cell subset sorted from them (not recorded which). These TCRs come from an adult woman who had mild COVID-19 (a few samples of this study predate the infection). Cell type and time point are not known.

This clonotype was recorded a few times. The chain joins TRBV12-3 or TRBV12-4 to TRBJ2-5; 10 positions agree with TRBD2. V trimming: 3 bases; J trimming: 2 bases; junction bases outside the gene matches: 3. The CDR3 is 15 residues long. The CDR3 nucleotides read TGTGCCAGCAGTTTCAAGCGGGGGGGTCAAGAGACCCAGTACTTC. It yields the protein CASSFKRGGQETQYF.

V usage is TRBV4-1 and J usage is TRBJ1-2; D may be TRBD1 (6 bases). The CDR3 loop spans 13 amino acids. Germline V CDR1 and CDR2: MGHRA, YSYEKL. V was trimmed by 1 base and J by 6 bases, leaving 9 bases between them. CDR3 residues: CASSQVGANGYTF. The CDR3, as DNA: TGCGCCAGCAGCCAAGTGGGGGCGAATGGCTACACCTTC.

The chain uses TRBV28 and TRBJ2-7, with 8 bases aligning to TRBD1. The CDR3 is made up of 15 amino acids. Germline CDR1 reads MDHEN; CDR2 reads SYDVKM. V lost 6 bases and J lost 5; bases outside the gene matches: 12. The CDR3 loop reads CASSPIRGQGHEQYF. CDR3 nucleotide sequence: TGTGCCAGCAGCCCGATCCGTGGACAGGGCCACGAGCAGTACTTC. Variable domain in full (rest from reference TRBV28 and TRBJ2-7): DVKVTQSSRYLVKRTGEKVFLECVQDMDHENMFWYRQDPGLGLRLIYFSYDVKMKEKGDIPEGYSVSREKKERFSLILESASTNQTSMYLCASSPIRGQGHEQYFGPGTRLTVT.

This clonotype came up many times. The CDR3 sequence: CASSLQQGTDTQYF. The CDR3 coding sequence is TGTGCCAGCAGCTTACAACAGGGCACAGATACGCAGTATTTT. This sequence joins TRBV5-5 and TRBJ2-3, with D possibly matching TRBD1 (5 bases). This CDR3 has 14 amino acids. From germline, CDR1 is SGHKS and CDR2 YYEKEE (reference sequence). Trimming pared 2 bases from V and 1 base from J, leaving 8 bases between.

A remark on this clonotype: At one of its ends the junction is not consistent with the germline gene, which may arise from a read error. The chain links TRBV19 to TRBJ2-7, with D uncertain. The CDR3 length is 13 residues. CDR1 and CDR2 (germline): LNHDA, SQIVND (reference sequence). The CDR3 coding sequence is TGTGGCAGTAGTGCCGCAGATACGTACGAGCAGTACTTC. It yields the protein CGSSAADTYEQYF. Based on the CDR3 plus reference TRBV19 and TRBJ2-7, the full variable domain is DGGITQSPKYLFRKEGQNVTLSCEQNLNHDAMYWYRQDPGQGLRLIYYSQIVNDFQKGDIAEGYSVSREKKESFPLTVTSAQKNPTAFYLCGSSAADTYEQYFGPGTRLTVT.

The chain recombines TRBV18 with TRBJ1-6, with D perhaps TRBD1 (6 bases). The germline CDR1 and CDR2 sequences are KGHSH and LQKENI. The CDR3 totals 14 residues. V was cut by 6 bases and J by 7 bases, with 13 bases left in between. The CDR3: CASSTDRKNSPLHF. The CDR3 nucleotides read TGTGCCAGCTCTACCGACAGGAAGAATTCACCCCTCCACTTT.

This chain links TRBV7-6 with TRBJ2-2; D may be TRBD1 or TRBD2 (5 bases each). The germline V gene has CDR1 SGHVS and CDR2 FNYEAQ. The ends were cut back, 1 base at V and 5 bases at J, with 8 bases in the middle. This CDR3 contains 14 residues. CDR3 amino acids: CASSLDEGTGELFF. CDR3 bases: TGTGCCAGCAGCTTAGACGAGGGGACCGGGGAGCTGTTTTTT. The whole variable domain, filled in from reference TRBV7-6 and TRBJ2-2, reads GAGVSQSPRYKVTKRGQDVALRCDPISGHVSLYWYRQALGQGPEFLTYFNYEAQQDKSGLPNDRFSAERPEGSISTLTIQRTEQRDSAMYRCASSLDEGTGELFFGEGSRLTVL.

The chain links TRBV7-9 to TRBJ1-2; TRBD1 matches 9 bases. CDR1 is SEHNR and CDR2 is FQNEAQ in the germline V gene (reference sequence). V lost 0 bases to trimming and J lost 4 bases; unmatched junction nucleotides: 6. The CDR3 covers 16 residues. The CDR3 nucleotides read TGTGCCAGCAGCTTAGCTACCGGGACAGGGTCCTATGGCTACACCTTC. Encoded protein: CASSLATGTGSYGYTF.

The chain employs TRBV5-1 and TRBJ2-7; 8 nucleotides agree with TRBD1. The CDR3 totals 15 residues. The J segment lost 9 bases and the V segment lost 0 bases, leaving 11 bases of the junction unmatched. Germline V CDR1 and CDR2: SGHRS, YFSETQ. The CDR3 coding sequence is TGCGCCAGCAGCTTGGAGGACAGGGCAGAGGGTGTGCAGTACTTC. It codes for CASSLEDRAEGVQYF.

This clonotype was recorded a few times. The chain couples TRBV24-1 to TRBJ2-5; D perhaps matches TRBD1 (5 bases). Per germline, CDR1 KGHDR and CDR2 SFDVKD. The CDR3 is 15 residues long. The V end was cut by 1 base, the J end by 0 bases, with 8 bases between. As DNA, the CDR3 is TGTGCCACCAGTGATTTCAGGGAAAACCAAGAGACCCAGTACTTC. Amino acids: CATSDFRENQETQYF.

This clonotype came up a few times. The CDR3 loop is CASSLWSEQFF. Written as DNA, the CDR3 is TGTGCCAGCAGCTTGTGGAGTGAGCAGTTCTTC. The V call is TRBV5-4, the J call TRBJ2-1; no reliable D call. The CDR3 runs 11 residues. Looked up from germline, CDR1 is SGHNT and CDR2 is YYREEE (reference sequence). V shed 1 base and J shed 9 bases, with 5 bases lying between them.

This clonotype was picked up many times. J is TRBJ2-5 and V is TRBV5-1; possible D gene TRBD1, 5 bases. The CDR3 is 12 residues long. The V end was cut by 1 base, the J end by 4 bases, with 5 bases between. CDR1 is SGHRS and CDR2 is YFSETQ in the germline V gene. The CDR3 DNA sequence: TGCGCCAGCAGCTTGAGGGGAGAGACCCAGTACTTC. This sequence encodes CASSLRGETQYF.

This clonotype came up a few times. The chain combines TRBV15 with TRBJ1-2, with D unresolved. V was shortened by 0 bases and J by 4 bases, with 18 bases between the two germline ends. The CDR3 consists of 17 residues. CDR1 and CDR2 (germline): LNHNV, YYDKDF (reference sequence). The CDR3 DNA reads TGTGCCACCAGCAGAGATTTGGTAACCTGGGAAACCTATGGCTACACCTTC. Translated: CATSRDLVTWETYGYTF.

The chain joins TRBV5-1 to TRBJ2-7; D not certain. V was clipped by 4 bases and J by 4 bases, with 9 bases between them. This CDR3 comprises 12 residues. Germline V lookup: CDR1 SGHRS, CDR2 YFSETQ. Here the CDR3 DNA reads TGCGCCAGCAGCGGCAGAGATTACGAGCAGTACTTC. Residues: CASSGRDYEQYF.

This rearrangement joins TRBV2 to TRBJ2-7, with no clear D. CDR1 SNHLY and CDR2 FYNNEI come from the germline V gene. The length of the CDR3 is 15 residues. Trimming cost V 2 bases and J 2 bases, with 13 bases left between them. CDR3 sequence (DNA): TGTGCCAGCAGTGAATGGGCTGGGCTGACCTACGAGCAGTACTTC. Its protein is CASSEWAGLTYEQYF.

The rearrangement links TRBV5-1 to TRBJ2-2, with a tentative D call TRBD1 (6 bases). The germline gives CDR1 SGHRS, CDR2 YFSETQ. This CDR3 contains 16 residues. Trimming shortened V by 0 bases and J by 5 bases, and 14 bases separated the two germline ends. The CDR3 reads CASSLVPGAGTGELFF. DNA for the CDR3: TGCGCCAGCAGCTTGGTCCCAGGGGCAGGAACCGGGGAGCTGTTTTTT.